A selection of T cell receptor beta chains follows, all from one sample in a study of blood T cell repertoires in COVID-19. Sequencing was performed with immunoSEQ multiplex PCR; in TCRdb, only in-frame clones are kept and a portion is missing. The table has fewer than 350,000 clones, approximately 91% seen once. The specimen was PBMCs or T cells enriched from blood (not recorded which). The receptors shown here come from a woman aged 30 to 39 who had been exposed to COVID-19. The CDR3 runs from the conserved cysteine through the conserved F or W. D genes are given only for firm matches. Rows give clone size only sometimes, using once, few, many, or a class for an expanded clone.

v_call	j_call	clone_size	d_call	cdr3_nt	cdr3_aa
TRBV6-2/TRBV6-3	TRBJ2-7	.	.	TGTGCCAGCAGTACCGTGGAGCCCTCCTACGAGCAGTACTTC	CASSTVEPSYEQYF
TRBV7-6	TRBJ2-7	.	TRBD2	TGTGCCAGCAGCTTAGGTTCGGGACTACCCAATGAGGAGCAGTACTTC	CASSLGSGLPNEEQYF
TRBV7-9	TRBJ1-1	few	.	TGTGCCAGCAGCCCCCCCCCAGGGGACAAAGCTTTCTTT	CASSPPPGDKAFF
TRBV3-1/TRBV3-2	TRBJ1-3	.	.	TGTGCCAGCAGCCCCGGGGTCTCTGGAAACACCATATATTTT	CASSPGVSGNTIYF
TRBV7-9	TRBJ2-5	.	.	TGTGCCAGCAGCTTAGCGGGGGGTCAAGAGACCCAGTACTTC	CASSLAGGQETQYF
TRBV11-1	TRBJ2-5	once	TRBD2	TGTGCCAGCAGCCCCGAGGATCTAGCGGGACAAGAGACCCAGTACTTC	CASSPEDLAGQETQYF
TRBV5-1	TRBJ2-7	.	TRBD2	TGCGCCAGCAGCCCCGGGACTAGCGGGAGCGAGCAGTACTTC	CASSPGTSGSEQYF
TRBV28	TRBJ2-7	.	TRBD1	TGTGCCAGCAGTTTATCTGATGCAGGGGGCTACGAGCAGTACTTC	CASSLSDAGGYEQYF
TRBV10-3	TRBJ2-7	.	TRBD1	TGTGCCATCAGTGGCCCCGGGACAGATAACCTCGAGCAGTACTTC	CAISGPGTDNLEQYF
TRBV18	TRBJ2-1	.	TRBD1	TGTGCCAGCTCACCTTTCACAGGGGACGACAATGAGCAGTTCTTC	CASSPFTGDDNEQFF
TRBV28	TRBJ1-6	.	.	TGTGCCAGCAGACTCCGTATGGGACTCAATGATTCACCCCTCCACTTT	CASRLRMGLNDSPLHF
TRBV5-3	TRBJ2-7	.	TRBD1	TGTGCCAGAAGCTTGGGGGCCGGGACAGGGGCCCACGAGCAGTACTTC	CARSLGAGTGAHEQYF
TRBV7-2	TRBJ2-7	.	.	TGTGCCAGCAGCTTAGACAGGGGGTTAGCGGGAGTCCTCTACTACGAGCAGTACTTC	CASSLDRGLAGVLYYEQYF
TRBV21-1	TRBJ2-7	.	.	TGTGCCAGCAGCAAAAGGGGACAGGGGACCCACGAGCAGTACTTC	CASSKRGQGTHEQYF
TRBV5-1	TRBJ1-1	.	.	TGCGCCAGCAGCTTGTTGCAGGGAGGGACTGAAGCTTTCTTT	CASSLLQGGTEAFF
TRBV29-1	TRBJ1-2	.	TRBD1	TGCAGCGTTGAACCCGGGACAGGCCACTATGGCTACACCTTC	CSVEPGTGHYGYTF
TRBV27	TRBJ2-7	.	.	TGTGCCAGCAGTATAGGACAGACCTACGAGCAGTACTTC	CASSIGQTYEQYF